This T cell receptor (beta chain) was captured by sequencing in a study of CD8+ T cells in alopecia areata. The CDR3 is 11 amino acids. Between the trimmed V and J ends, which lost 9 bases and 8 bases, there was a span of 13 bases. Germline-derived CDR1 and CDR2 are MNHEY and SMNVEV (reference sequence). As for treatment: oral pan-JAK inhibitor, 5-10 mg twice daily. Obtained from alopecia areata patients were lesional scalp punch biopsies along with peripheral blood. Sequencing relied on a cDNA template that was reverse transcribed from extracted RNA. The data were produced by immunoSEQ multiplex PCR, yet TCRdb's version contains in-frame clones alone and is incomplete. The table includes 87,000 or so clones, around 71% detected once.

The input for sequencing was CD8+ T cells sorted from blood, taken at approximately week 42, from a patient treated with tofacitinib. The chain has TRBV27 and TRBJ1-1; no definite D call. This TCR was recovered from a human donor with alopecia areata. CDR3 loop: CASVSGREAFF. CDR3 sequence (DNA): TGTGCCAGTGTATCGGGGAGGGAAGCTTTCTTT.